The present T cell receptor beta chain was sequenced within a study of shared clonotypes between healthy human individuals. Points from the study as a whole: Investigators expected sequencing depth to affect clonotype sharing among donors.

With regard to this clone: The antigen remains unidentified.

Investigators divided CD4+ cells into CD45RA+ naive and CD45RA-negative memory subsets. In the authors' workflow: There were no quality scores in the junction-only immunoSEQ sequences, so filtering differed. Assay used: immunoSEQ multiplex PCR; TCRdb lists only in-frame clones, some missing. The D gene and trimming were derived from the DNA, and the V and J assignments and clone size from that table. The sample has 1.5 million to 1.9 million clones, 95% to 99% seen once. Input material: naive CD4+ T cells sorted from blood. Regarding subset: CD45RA+ positively selected. This TCR came from a man between 25 and 39 years old in good health.

The CDR3 spells CASSLARFTGESDNEQFF. The CDR3 nucleotides are TGTGCCAGCAGCTTAGCGAGGTTTACGGGGGAGAGCGACAATGAGCAGTTCTTC. The chain employs TRBV7-3 and TRBJ2-1; possible D gene TRBD2, 6 bases. V was shortened by 2 bases and J by 5 bases, with 22 bases between the two germline ends. This CDR3 spans 18 amino acids. The germline V gene encodes CDR1 SGHTA and CDR2 FQGTGA. The complete variable domain, with remaining parts taken from reference TRBV7-3 and TRBJ2-1, reads GAGVSQTPSNKVTEKGKYVELRCDPISGHTALYWYRQSLGQGPEFLIYFQGTGAADDSGLPNDRFFAVRPEGSVSTLKIQRTERGDSAVYLCASSLARFTGESDNEQFFGPGTRLTVL.